This T cell receptor beta chain was recovered during a study of cytotoxic CD8 clonotypes in ibrutinib-treated CLL. Study-wide context: The patients, around 12 relapsed/refractory and under 16 treatment-naive, included 17 who were IGHV unmutated.

Study-wide results and limits: There were few public clonotypes, and on treatment they contracted or stayed stable. Researchers report that baseline clonality outpaced age-matched healthy donors and tracked circulating CD8+ T-cell counts.

V was cut by 3 bases and J by 3 bases, with 14 bases left in between. The CDR3 length is 15 residues. Per the germline V gene, CDR1 is LNHDA and CDR2 is SQIVND (reference sequence). The sample holds a few counts of this clone. Its antigen remains unknown. Data came from immunoSEQ multiplex PCR; TCRdb stores just in-frame clones and leaves some out. The repertoire has roughly 28,000 clones, roughly 57% of them found once; the top ten carry around 13%. Cryopreserved PBMCs were the source of approximately 2 micrograms of genomic DNA, which went to TCR beta libraries. The chain links TRBV19 to TRBJ1-2; D ambiguous. The source of this sequence is a human donor with chronic lymphocytic leukemia. Material: PBMCs, obtained before ibrutinib treatment. The CDR3 sequence is CASSITSLTDYGYTF. Written as DNA, the CDR3 is TGTGCCAGTAGTATTACCTCCTTGACGGACTATGGCTACACCTTC.